Each of the 19 T cell receptor beta chains below was sequenced from the same sample in a study of blood T cell repertoires in COVID-19. TCRdb's table, derived via immunoSEQ multiplex PCR, lists solely in-frame clones and lacks some. Of 40,000 to 60,000 clones in the sample, 80% to 90% are singletons; the top ten hold under 9%. Sequencing was carried out using peripheral blood. The receptors were sampled from a human donor in a cohort sampled during active COVID-19.

This clone was picked up one time. The chain joins TRBV21-1 to TRBJ2-5; the table's D call of TRBD2 was not tested on the DNA. TRBV21-1 is tagged as a pseudogene. This CDR3 has 18 residues. The CDR3 spells CASSKSSRAVSRQETQYF. The CDR3 DNA follows: TGTGCCAGCAGCAAATCGTCCCGAGCGGTTTCCCGGCAAGAGACCCAGTACTTC.

The chain is built from TRBV18 and TRBJ2-4; D possibly corresponds to TRBD1 (5 bases). Per germline, CDR1 KGHSH and CDR2 LQKENI. The length of the CDR3 is 13 residues. V was pared by 3 bases and J by 4 bases, with 7 bases between. CDR3 amino acids: CASSPGQKNIQYF. CDR3 nucleotides: TGTGCCAGCTCACCCGGACAAAAAAACATTCAGTACTTC. Drawing the rest from reference TRBV18 and TRBJ2-4, the complete variable domain is NAGVMQNPRHLVRRRGQEARLRCSPMKGHSHVYWYRQLPEEGLKFMVYLQKENIIDESGMPKERFSAEFPKEGPSILRIQQVVRGDSAAYFCASSPGQKNIQYFGAGTRLSVL.

V gene TRBV7-2 combines with J gene TRBJ2-7; TRBD1 aligns across 7 bases. The germline CDR1 and CDR2 sequences are SGHTA and FQGNSA. There are 16 residues in the CDR3. The V gene end was trimmed by 3 bases and the J gene end by 2 bases; junction bases not matched to a gene: 10. The CDR3 region has the DNA TGTGCCAGCAGCTTCGCCGGGACAGCGACAACCTACGAGCAGTACTTC. It codes for CASSFAGTATTYEQYF.

The CDR3 is CSVVQGVAGLNTEAFF. The CDR3 bases are TGCAGCGTTGTACAGGGTGTGGCCGGCCTGAACACTGAAGCTTTCTTT. The chain links TRBV29-1 to TRBJ1-1; D is perhaps TRBD1 (6 bases). The V gene's germline CDR1 is SQVTM and CDR2 ANQGSEA. V lost 4 bases, J lost 0 bases, and 18 bases lay in between. The CDR3 is made up of 16 amino acids.

The genes are TRBV28 and TRBJ2-3; tentative D call: TRBD1 (7 bases). This CDR3 comprises 13 residues. V was shortened by 8 bases and J by 5 bases, with 14 bases between the two germline ends. Germline V gene data show CDR1 as MDHEN and CDR2 as SYDVKM. CDR3 DNA sequence: TGTGCCAGCTTGGAGGGGGCGGAAGATACGCAGTATTTT. Protein product: CASLEGAEDTQYF.

The genes are TRBV5-5 and TRBJ1-2; tentative D call: TRBD1 (5 bases). Per the germline V gene, CDR1 is SGHKS and CDR2 is YYEKEE (reference sequence). The V end was cut by 1 base, the J end by 7 bases, with 11 bases between. The CDR3 is made up of 13 amino acids. DNA for the CDR3: TGTGCCAGCAGCTTGACGGGGGTGAGTGGCTACACCTTC. As protein: CASSLTGVSGYTF.

The CDR3 here is CASSPGTGDGNSPLHF. The CDR3 DNA follows: TGTGCCAGCTCACCAGGGACAGGGGATGGTAACTCACCCCTCCACTTT. J is TRBJ1-6 and V is TRBV18; 10 nucleotides line up with TRBD1. This CDR3 has 16 residues. Germline trimming cut 2 bases from V and 10 bases from J; bases unmatched to any gene: 8. Germline loops: CDR1 KGHSH, CDR2 LQKENI.

V usage is TRBV6-6 and J usage is TRBJ2-2, with D unclear. The CDR3 spans 13 residues. Trimming stripped 8 bases from V and 0 bases from J, with 7 bases between. The germline CDR1 and CDR2 sequences are MNHNY and SVGAGI (reference sequence). CDR3 sequence reads: CASGVTNTGELFF. CDR3 DNA sequence: TGTGCCAGCGGAGTTACGAACACCGGGGAGCTGTTTTTT.

This clone has just a few counts. The chain links TRBV27 to TRBJ1-5; possibly TRBD1 for D (6 bases). With 7 bases removed from V and 0 bases from J, the gap between germline ends came to 16 bases. This CDR3 has 16 residues. The germline V gene has CDR1 MNHEY and CDR2 SMNVEV (reference sequence). The CDR3 here is CASKRVQGNSNQPQHF. DNA of the CDR3: TGTGCCAGCAAAAGGGTACAGGGAAATAGCAATCAGCCCCAGCATTTT.

The chain employs TRBV11-2 and TRBJ2-2; 9 bases fit TRBD1. J gave up 4 bases and V 5 bases, and 5 bases lay outside the gene matches. The CDR3 spans 15 residues. Germline values: CDR1 SGHAT, CDR2 FQNNGV. CDR3 sequence (DNA): TGTGCCAGCAGCCTACAGGGGGCGGTCACCGGGGAGCTGTTTTTT. Amino acid sequence: CASSLQGAVTGELFF.

V usage is TRBV5-1 and J usage is TRBJ2-7; 13 bases agree with TRBD2. The V and J ends lost 2 bases and 5 bases, in that order; junction bases with no gene match: 4. The CDR3 loop spans 15 amino acids. Germline CDR1 reads SGHRS; CDR2 reads YFSETQ. The CDR3 region has the DNA TGCGCCAGCAGCTTCAGGACTAGCGGGAGCAACGAGCAGTACTTC. Its protein is CASSFRTSGSNEQYF.

The V call is TRBV4-3, the J call TRBJ2-1, with TRBD2 matching 9 bases. Germline V lookup: CDR1 LGHNA, CDR2 YSLEER. CDR3 size: 16 residues. J lost 16 bases, V lost 0 bases, and 16 bases had no gene match. The CDR3, as DNA: TGCGCCAGCAGCCAAGATCTTAGAATTAGCGGGAGTACCGGCTTCTTC. Amino acid sequence: CASSQDLRISGSTGFF.

CDR3 loop: CASSSRSGSNYGYTF. The CDR3 nucleotides are TGTGCCAGCAGCTCAAGATCGGGTTCAAACTATGGCTACACCTTC. V is TRBV11-3 and J is TRBJ1-2; D not resolved. The CDR3 totals 15 residues. The germline V gene encodes CDR1 SGHNT and CDR2 YENEEA. Deletions cut 4 bases from V and 2 bases from J, with 14 bases between.

The rearrangement uses TRBV11-2 and TRBJ2-5; TRBD1 matches at 8 bases. Germline CDR1 and CDR2: SGHAT and FQNNGV. This CDR3 is 14 amino acids long. The J segment lost 5 bases and the V segment lost 1 base, leaving 3 bases of the junction unmatched. CDR3 sequence: CASSLAGGRETQYF. CDR3 bases: TGTGCCAGCAGCTTAGCAGGGGGCCGGGAGACCCAGTACTTC.

The rearrangement links TRBV5-4 to TRBJ2-5; 13 bases match TRBD2. CDR1 is SGHNT, CDR2 YYREEE, per germline (reference sequence). V lost 4 bases and J lost 7; bases outside the gene matches: 10. The length of the CDR3 is 16 residues. The CDR3: CASSIWTSGSTGTQYF. CDR3 coding DNA: TGTGCCAGCAGCATCTGGACTAGCGGGAGTACGGGGACCCAGTACTTC. The whole variable domain, filled in from reference TRBV5-4 and TRBJ2-5, reads ETGVTQSPTHLIKTRGQQVTLRCSSQSGHNTVSWYQQALGQGPQFIFQYYREEENGRGNFPPRFSGLQFPNYSSELNVNALELDDSALYLCASSIWTSGSTGTQYFGPGTRLLVL.

The V call is TRBV5-1, the J call TRBJ2-5, with 7 bases that match TRBD2. The CDR3 is made up of 15 amino acids. Germline loops: CDR1 SGHRS, CDR2 YFSETQ. Unmatched junction bases numbered 8, after V lost 5 bases and J lost 1 base. The CDR3 loop reads CASSSNGRSQETQYF. CDR3 bases: TGCGCCAGCAGTAGCAACGGGAGGTCCCAAGAGACCCAGTACTTC.

This clone was found once. The chain carries TRBV11-2 and TRBJ1-1; weak D call: TRBD1 (5 bases). The V end was cut by 5 bases, the J end by 1 base, with 11 bases between. CDR3 length: 14 amino acids. Germline V gives CDR1 SGHAT, CDR2 FQNNGV. The CDR3 loop reads CASSRDSQNTEAFF. The CDR3 nucleotides are TGTGCCAGCAGCCGCGACAGCCAGAACACTGAAGCTTTCTTT.

The chain joins TRBV15 to TRBJ2-1; TRBD2 matches at 14 bases. V trimming: 0 bases; J trimming: 7 bases; junction bases outside the gene matches: 8. Germline CDR1 reads LNHNV; CDR2 reads YYDKDF (reference sequence). CDR3 size: 18 residues. Here the CDR3 reads CATSRDPPGLAGENEQFF. The CDR3, as DNA: TGTGCCACCAGCAGAGACCCCCCGGGACTAGCGGGAGAGAATGAGCAGTTCTTC.

The chain uses TRBV28 and TRBJ1-1; 7 bases match TRBD1. Trimming at V came to 5 bases and at J to 5 bases, leaving 5 bases not matched to a gene. The CDR3 has 13 residues. CDR1 is MDHEN and CDR2 is SYDVKM in the germline V gene. CDR3 coding DNA: TGTGCCAGCAGTGGGACAGACGGGACTGAAGCTTTCTTT. Translated: CASSGTDGTEAFF.